These 6 T cell receptor beta chains were sequenced from one sample in a study of OX40 agonist ivuxolimab in advanced cancers. Assay: immunoSEQ multiplex PCR; the TCRdb copy retains only in-frame clones and omits some. The data contain some 130,000 clones, about 93% of them singletons. The sequencing here drew on CD4+ or CD8+ T cells sorted from blood, taken in a trial of the OX40 agonist ivuxolimab. These receptor sequences come from an adult with an advanced solid tumor such as melanoma, head and neck, liver or kidney cancer.

The chain is built from TRBV4-1 and TRBJ1-2; D is unclear. The V end lost 4 bases, the J end lost 2 bases, and 8 bases lay between the germline ends. This CDR3 contains 13 residues. Germline-derived CDR1 and CDR2 are MGHRA and YSYEKL. The DNA for the CDR3 is TGCGCCAGCAGCCCGGGGAAAAACTATGGCTACACCTTC. Its protein is CASSPGKNYGYTF.

J is TRBJ1-4 and V is TRBV18, with 8 bases fitting TRBD1. The germline V gene encodes CDR1 KGHSH and CDR2 LQKENI. V was clipped by 1 base and J by 1 base; unmatched bases: 5. This CDR3 region has 17 residues. CDR3 bases: TGTGCCAGCTCACCACGACAGGGGCGGGGAACTAATGAAAAACTGTTTTTT. As protein: CASSPRQGRGTNEKLFF.

This CDR3 reads CASSPGGGTQYF. The CDR3 DNA sequence: TGTGCCAGCAGCCCAGGCGGTGGGACCCAGTACTTC. V gene TRBV5-6 combines with J gene TRBJ2-5; D not certain. The germline V and J ends were trimmed by 4 bases and 7 bases, with 11 bases remaining between them. In germline, CDR1 is SGHDT, CDR2 YYEEEE. This CDR3 region has 12 residues.

V gene TRBV5-5 combines with J gene TRBJ2-5; D is unclear. The CDR3 runs 11 residues. Germline CDR1 is SGHKS and CDR2 is YYEKEE (reference sequence). Deletions cut 3 bases from V and 11 bases from J, with 11 bases between. CDR3 coding DNA: TGTGCCAGCAGCTCTACTGCTGAGCAGTACTTC. It encodes CASSSTAEQYF.

The V gene is TRBV16, the J gene TRBJ1-4; 9 bases align to TRBD1. Germline CDR1 is KGHSY and CDR2 is FQNENV. The length of the CDR3 is 15 residues. After removal of 4 bases from V and 8 bases from J, the junction contained 8 bases not matched to a gene. CDR3 region: CASSPLPGTGEKLFF. In DNA, the CDR3 is TGTGCCAGCAGCCCACTCCCTGGGACAGGGGAAAAACTGTTTTTT.

The gene calls are TRBV18 and TRBJ1-4; a possible D gene is TRBD1 (5 bases). V lost 2 bases and J 2 bases, leaving 9 bases between the germline ends. Looked up from germline, CDR1 is KGHSH and CDR2 is LQKENI. The CDR3 totals 15 residues. The CDR3 region is CASSPGGATNEKLFF. DNA for the CDR3: TGTGCCAGCTCACCAGGAGGGGCCACTAATGAAAAACTGTTTTTT.